This T cell receptor (beta chain) came from a study of T cell responses to AZD1222 COVID-19 vaccine. Study observations and caveats: Rises in breadth and depth of Spike-specific TCRs came after two AZD1222 doses. Females outnumbered males among donors, who were mostly white British; clonal diversity was possibly underestimated.

The table came from immunoSEQ multiplex PCR; TCRdb's copy has only in-frame clones and leaves some out. Among 100,000 to 150,000 clones listed, 90% were seen once. V dropped 5 bases and J dropped 9 bases, with 17 bases sitting between them. Germline CDR1 SNHLY, CDR2 FYNNEI. This CDR3 is 14 amino acids long. A remark on this clone: Its antigen is not known.

Here the sequenced sample was peripheral blood, taken on day 0 of AZD1222 vaccination. The chain has TRBV2 and TRBJ2-1; D is possibly TRBD1 or TRBD2 (6 bases each). This receptor was obtained from an adult in good health. As DNA, the CDR3 is TGTGCCAGCAGTTTTGGGGGGCCAGGCGGTGAGCAGTTCTTC. Translated, it gives CASSFGGPGGEQFF.